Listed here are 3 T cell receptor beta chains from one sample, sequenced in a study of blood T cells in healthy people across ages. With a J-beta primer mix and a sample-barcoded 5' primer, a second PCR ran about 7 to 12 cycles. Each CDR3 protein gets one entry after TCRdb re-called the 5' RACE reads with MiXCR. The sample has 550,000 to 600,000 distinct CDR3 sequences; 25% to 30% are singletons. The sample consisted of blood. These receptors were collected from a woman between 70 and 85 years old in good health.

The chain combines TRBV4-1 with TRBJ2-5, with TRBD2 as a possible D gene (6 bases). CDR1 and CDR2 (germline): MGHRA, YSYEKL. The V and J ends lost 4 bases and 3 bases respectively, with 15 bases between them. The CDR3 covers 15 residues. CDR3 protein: CASSPGTQREETQYF. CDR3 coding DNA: TGCGCCAGCAGCCCCGGGACTCAGCGGGAAGAGACCCAGTACTTC.

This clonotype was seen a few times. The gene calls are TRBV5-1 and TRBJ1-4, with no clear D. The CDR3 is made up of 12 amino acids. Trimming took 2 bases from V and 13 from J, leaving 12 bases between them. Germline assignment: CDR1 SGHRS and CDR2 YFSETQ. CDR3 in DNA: TGCGCCAGCAGCTTAAGGGCCTTGGGACTGTTTTTT. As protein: CASSLRALGLFF.

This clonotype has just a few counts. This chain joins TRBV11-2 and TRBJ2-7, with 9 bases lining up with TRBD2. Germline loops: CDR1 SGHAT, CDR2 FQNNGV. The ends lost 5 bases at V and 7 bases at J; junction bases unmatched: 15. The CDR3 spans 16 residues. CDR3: CASSKLAGNLAGEQYF. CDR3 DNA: TGTGCCAGCAGCAAACTAGCGGGTAATCTGGCGGGAGAGCAGTACTTC.